The T cell receptor beta chain under discussion was sequenced for a study of human T cells and chemical hapten exposure. Study information: Cases of alopecia areata, totalis or universalis occurred in a predominantly female patient group. Slight differences in pooled library volume were the main source of varying TCR yields across samples.

This clonotype showed up many times. The antigen is not known. Regarding the study as a whole: Expanded TCRs showed more large CDR3 clusters than pre-sensitization or healthy control sets.

CDR3 size: 14 residues. Germline lookup yields CDR1 DFQATT and CDR2 SNEGSKA (reference sequence). Trimming stripped 3 bases from V and 2 bases from J, with 11 bases between. Regarding time point: pre-sensitization, week 0. As for treatment: therapeutic diphenylcyclopropenone sensitization with weekly scalp DPC. The starting material, unfractionated whole blood, was used for total RNA extraction. Authors' processing steps: Sampled TCR counts reached a median of approximately 100,000 per sample, with values ranging from about 23,224 to 700,000. TCRdb re-analysed the RACE reads in MiXCR, keeping a single row per CDR3 protein. For this entry, the V and J calls and clone size follow TCRdb and not the study's own pipeline. There are roughly 56,000 distinct CDR3 sequences in the sample; 9.5% to 10% occur only once, and roughly a tenth lies in the top ten.

Here the sequenced sample was whole blood, taken in connection with sensitization to the hapten diphenylcyclopropenone (DPC). This chain connects TRBV20-1 to TRBJ1-5; a possible D gene is TRBD1 (5 bases). This receptor was obtained from a woman in her 30s with alopecia areata. Some clones in this sample may be carry-over from other donors' samples. The CDR3 region has the DNA TGCAGTGCTAGGGCGGGGGTTGGCAATCAGCCCCAGCATTTT. This translates into CSARAGVGNQPQHF.